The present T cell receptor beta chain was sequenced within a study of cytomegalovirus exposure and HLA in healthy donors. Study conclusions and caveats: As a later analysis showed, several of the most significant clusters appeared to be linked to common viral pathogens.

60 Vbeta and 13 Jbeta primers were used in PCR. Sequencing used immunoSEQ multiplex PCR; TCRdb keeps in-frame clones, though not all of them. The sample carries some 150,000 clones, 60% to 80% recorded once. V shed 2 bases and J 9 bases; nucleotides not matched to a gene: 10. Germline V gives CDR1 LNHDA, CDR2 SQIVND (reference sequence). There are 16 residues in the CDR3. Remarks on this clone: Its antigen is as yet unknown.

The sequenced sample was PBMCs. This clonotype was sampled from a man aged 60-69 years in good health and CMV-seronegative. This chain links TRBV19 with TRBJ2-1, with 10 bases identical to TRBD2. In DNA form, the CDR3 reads TGTGCCAGTAGTATACTAGCGGGAGAACACCTCGGTGAGCAGTTCTTC. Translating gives CASSILAGEHLGEQFF.